Listed below are T cell receptor beta chains from one sample, sequenced in a study of cytomegalovirus exposure and HLA in healthy donors. The assay was immunoSEQ multiplex PCR, and TCRdb's table has in-frame clones only and misses some. The data contain 190,000 or so clones, around four fifths of them seen just once; the ten biggest clones take up roughly a tenth. The sequenced material came from PBMCs. The receptor source for this set is a woman between 50 and 59 years old in good health and CMV-seropositive. CDR3s include the opening cysteine and the closing phenylalanine or tryptophan. A D gene is named only where the DNA matches it firmly. Clone size is given for some rows only: seen once, a few or many times, or a class if the clone is expanded.

CDR3nt	CDR3aa	d_gene	j_gene	v_gene	abundance
TGTGCCACCTGGACGGTAACAGGGCTGGGCACTGAAGCTTTCTTT	CATWTVTGLGTEAFF	-	TRBJ1-1	TRBV30	-
TGTGCCAGCAGTCTAGGACTAGCGGGGCGCGAGACCCAGTACTTC	CASSLGLAGRETQYF	TRBD2	TRBJ2-5	TRBV27	-
TGCGCCAGCAGCTTGACGCTAGGGGGTTCTTACGAGCAGTACTTC	CASSLTLGGSYEQYF	-	TRBJ2-7	TRBV5-1	-
TGTGCCAGCAGCCACGGACAGGACTATGGCTACACCTTC	CASSHGQDYGYTF	TRBD1	TRBJ1-2	TRBV14	-
TGCAGCGTTGAACCAGGGGACACTGAAGCTTTCTTT	CSVEPGDTEAFF	-	TRBJ1-1	TRBV29-1	-
-	CASSTSTGMNTEAFF	-	TRBJ1-1	TRBV10-1	-
TGCGCCAGCAGCCTAGAACAGGGGGTTGATAATCAGCCCCAGCATTTT	CASSLEQGVDNQPQHF	TRBD1	TRBJ1-5	TRBV4-1	-
TGTGCCAGCTCATCTAGCGGGGGGGAGTACAATGAGCAGTTCTTC	CASSSSGGEYNEQFF	TRBD2	TRBJ2-1	TRBV18	-
TGTGCCAGCAGCCGTGGACAGGGTGAGGGCTACACCTTC	CASSRGQGEGYTF	TRBD1	TRBJ1-2	TRBV6-5	-
TGTGCCAGCAGCCCCAAACCAGGGGGAGGCTATGGCTACACCTTC	CASSPKPGGGYGYTF	TRBD1	TRBJ1-2	TRBV5-6	-
TGCGCCAGCAGCCTGGACAGATTCAATGAGCAGTTCTTC	CASSLDRFNEQFF	-	TRBJ2-1	TRBV5-1	-
TGCGCCAGCAGCTTGTCGGAGGCCACAGATACGCAGTATTTT	CASSLSEATDTQYF	-	TRBJ2-3	TRBV5-1	-
TGTGCCAGTCGGTTTGGGGCCAACGTCCTGACTTTC	CASRFGANVLTF	-	TRBJ2-6	TRBV6-5	-
TGTGCCACCAGCAGAGCGGACAGGGGAGGTGAGCAGTTCTTC	CATSRADRGGEQFF	TRBD1	TRBJ2-1	TRBV15	-
TGTGCCAGCAGTCCGGACGGGAATAATTCACCCCTCCACTTT	CASSPDGNNSPLHF	-	TRBJ1-6	TRBV27	-
TGTGCCAGCAGTTTATGGACCGGATTTGGGGGCAATCTAACCCCTAATCAGCCCCAGCATTTT	CASSLWTGFGGNLTPNQPQHF	-	TRBJ1-5	TRBV28	-
TGCGCCAGCAGCCAAAGGGGGGGCCCTCCGAACAGGGAAGCTTTCTTT	CASSQRGGPPNREAFF	-	TRBJ1-1	TRBV4-1	-
TGCAGCGTTGTGGAGGCCCCCGGGGAGCTGTTTTTT	CSVVEAPGELFF	-	TRBJ2-2	TRBV29-1	-
TGTGCCAGCAGCGTAGTAGCTAGCCGCACAGATACGCAGTATTTT	CASSVVASRTDTQYF	-	TRBJ2-3	TRBV9	-
TGTGCCAGCAGTTCAATGACAGGGGGCATTGGCTACACCTTC	CASSSMTGGIGYTF	TRBD1	TRBJ1-2	TRBV6-6	-
TGCGCCAGCAGCGGGACAGGGGGCGCAGAAAGCCGTCCTAGCACAGATACGCAGTATTTT	CASSGTGGAESRPSTDTQYF	TRBD1	TRBJ2-3	TRBV5-1	-
TGTGCCAGCAGCCAAGGAGGGGGACGGAACTATGGCTACACCTTC	CASSQGGGRNYGYTF	-	TRBJ1-2	TRBV4-2	-
TGTGCCAGCAGCTTAGAACGGGGGGCCCCCTACGAGCAGTACTTC	CASSLERGAPYEQYF	-	TRBJ2-7	TRBV7-2	-
TGTGCCAGCAGCATCATACAGGGGGTCGAAGAGGTGACCCAGTACTTC	CASSIIQGVEEVTQYF	TRBD1	TRBJ2-5	TRBV9	-
TGTGCCAGCAGCTTAGTCTACAGAAACAATGAGCAGTTCTTC	CASSLVYRNNEQFF	-	TRBJ2-1	TRBV7-2	-
TGTGCCAGCAGTGATGGAGGGTTGGTGAAACTGTTTTTT	CASSDGGLVKLFF	-	TRBJ1-4	TRBV6-1	-
TGTGCCAGCAGCCCGCCCGGGGGGGGAAACACCGGGGAGCTGTTTTTT	CASSPPGGGNTGELFF	TRBD2	TRBJ2-2	TRBV7-9	-
TGTGCCAGTAGTATAATGCGGGGCGGCAACACCGGGGAGCTGTTTTTT	CASSIMRGGNTGELFF	-	TRBJ2-2	TRBV19	once
-	CAPFAGGAPHEQYF	-	TRBJ2-7	TRBV21-1	once
TGTGCCAGCAGCTTGGTACGCAGGGGGCGACTACTTGGCTACACCTTC	CASSLVRRGRLLGYTF	TRBD1	TRBJ1-2	TRBV5-8	-
TGTGCCAGTAAGAGGGGGGGGAGTCTGGACACCGGGGAGCTGTTTTTT	CASKRGGSLDTGELFF	-	TRBJ2-2	TRBV19	-
TGCGCCAGCAGAGGGGGGGCTAGCGGAGACAATGAGCAGTTCTTC	CASRGGASGDNEQFF	-	TRBJ2-1	TRBV6-5	-
TGCGCCAGCAGCCAAGATGTCGGAGCTAACTATGGCTACACCTTC	CASSQDVGANYGYTF	-	TRBJ1-2	TRBV4-1	once
TGCGCCAGCAGCTTGGACAGGGTTAATGAAAAACTGTTTTTT	CASSLDRVNEKLFF	-	TRBJ1-4	TRBV5-1	-
TGTGCCAGCAGCTTAACCCCTCCTCGCCTAGCGGGGGGGCCGAGGCAAGAGACCCAGTACTTC	CASSLTPPRLAGGPRQETQYF	TRBD2	TRBJ2-5	TRBV7-6	-
TGCGCCAGCAGCCCGAACAGGGGGCTTCAGCCCCAGCATTTT	CASSPNRGLQPQHF	TRBD1	TRBJ1-5	TRBV4-3	-
TGTGCCAGCAGACCAAGACTAGCGGACTTGTACAATGAGCAGTTCTTC	CASRPRLADLYNEQFF	TRBD2	TRBJ2-1	TRBV27	-
TGCGCCACGTCCCGGGCCAGGGGTTCCCCTGAAGCTTTCTTT	CATSRARGSPEAFF	-	TRBJ1-1	TRBV10-1	-
TGTGCCAGCAGTTACTCCCCGGACAGGAGAAACTATGGCTACACCTTC	CASSYSPDRRNYGYTF	TRBD1	TRBJ1-2	TRBV6-5	-
TGCGCCAGCAGTCAACACAGGGGCGGGTCCTACGAGCAGTACTTC	CASSQHRGGSYEQYF	TRBD1	TRBJ2-7	TRBV23-1	once
TGCGCCAGCAGCTTGGGACAGGGAAGAGTGAACACTGAAGCTTTCTTT	CASSLGQGRVNTEAFF	TRBD1	TRBJ1-1	TRBV5-1	few
TGTGCCAGCAGCTTAAGCAGGGCCAGCGGGGAGCTGTTTTTT	CASSLSRASGELFF	-	TRBJ2-2	TRBV7-3	once
TGTGCCAGCCTTCTCGGGACAGGGAGGGGGCAGCCCCAGCATTTT	CASLLGTGRGQPQHF	TRBD1	TRBJ1-5	TRBV28	-
TGTGCCAGCAGTTATGCGGGGAATAATTCACCCCTCCACTTT	CASSYAGNNSPLHF	-	TRBJ1-6	TRBV6-6	-
TGTGCCAGCTCACCCACACTCTTCCGGGACAAAGTCCCCTACGAGCAGTACTTC	CASSPTLFRDKVPYEQYF	-	TRBJ2-7	TRBV18	few
TGTGCCAGTAGGTTAAAGGGGTACGGAGGGACTGGTACTGAAGCTTTCTTT	CASRLKGYGGTGTEAFF	-	TRBJ1-1	TRBV19	-
TGTGCCAGCAGCTTCTCCTGGCCCACCGGGGAGCTGTTTTTT	CASSFSWPTGELFF	-	TRBJ2-2	TRBV7-2	once
TGTGCCGCCGGCGGGACAGCACATAATTCACCCCTCCACTTT	CAAGGTAHNSPLHF	TRBD1	TRBJ1-6	TRBV6-5	-
TGCGCCACCCGCCTGGGAGGGGAGGGTAATTCACCCCTCCACTTT	CATRLGGEGNSPLHF	-	TRBJ1-6	TRBV5-1	-
TGTGCCAGCAGCTTAGATCCGGGCAAAGGGGCTTACGAGCAGTACTTC	CASSLDPGKGAYEQYF	-	TRBJ2-7	TRBV7-9	-
TGTGCCAGCAGCTCGGAGAACACAGATACGCAGTATTTT	CASSSENTDTQYF	-	TRBJ2-3	TRBV28	-
TGCGCCAGCAGTCAATCGGGCAGGTATAGCAATCAGCCCCAGCATTTT	CASSQSGRYSNQPQHF	-	TRBJ1-5	TRBV23-1	-
TGTGCCAGCAGTTACCGTGAGGGATTTCGTAACACTGAAGCTTTCTTT	CASSYREGFRNTEAFF	-	TRBJ1-1	TRBV6-6	-
TGTGCCAGCAGCTTAGCCAGGGTTTCACCCCTCCACTTT	CASSLARVSPLHF	-	TRBJ1-6	TRBV7-9	-
TGCGCCAGCAGCTTGCAGGAGACCCAGTACTTC	CASSLQETQYF	-	TRBJ2-5	TRBV5-1	-
TGTGCCAGCAGCCCTGTGGGGGGCACTGAAGCTTTCTTT	CASSPVGGTEAFF	-	TRBJ1-1	TRBV7-9	-
TGCGCCAGCAGCTTCTCTAACCTAGCGGGGGGTTATTACAATGAGCAGTTCTTC	CASSFSNLAGGYYNEQFF	TRBD2	TRBJ2-1	TRBV5-1	-
TGTGCCAGCATACCGGGAGGGACACCAAGCCCCGGGGAGCTGTTTTTT	CASIPGGTPSPGELFF	TRBD2	TRBJ2-2	TRBV28	-
TGTGCCAGCAGCTTTGACAGGGGTTTTTCTGAAGCTTTCTTT	CASSFDRGFSEAFF	TRBD1	TRBJ1-1	TRBV7-3	-
TGTGCCACCAGCAGACTCCGGACAGGTCGTAATTCACCCCTCCACTTT	CATSRLRTGRNSPLHF	TRBD1	TRBJ1-6	TRBV15	-